This note documents a single T cell receptor (beta chain) sequence. The antigen this receptor binds is unknown. No base quality values were provided; no much bigger clone lies one nucleotide off. The twin pairs came from the European Cystic Fibrosis Twin and Sibling Study Cohort, which recruited patients from 150 to 200 CF clinics across 14 European countries. Zygosity and CFTR genotype were confirmed in-house, and zygosity was tested by multiplex PCR of nine short tandem repeat loci. Peripheral blood was sampled from each twin, and clinical parameters were recorded on the day of blood sampling. Phenol/chloroform extraction was used to isolate genomic DNA from peripheral blood cells, and the DNA was then kept in TE buffer at 4 degrees C. This specimen comes from a study of monozygotic twins with cystic fibrosis (dated by TCRdb to the early 2020s). Context from the whole study: Barcoded libraries were made from three micrograms of fragmented DNA using about 14 PCR cycles. To assess genetic influence on V and J gene usage, the study compared TCR beta repertoires within and across 16 monozygotic twin pairs with cystic fibrosis. Ten female and six male twin pairs, aged roughly 2.0 to 40 years (median roughly 9 years) and mostly children and adolescents, were included in the cohort. On the day blood was drawn, the twins' weight-for-height and FEVPerc (FEV1 disease centile) were ranked against those of the approximately 1,000 cohort participants. Data for three of the twin pairs had been reported previously in another context.

Broad study findings and their caveats: Simpson clonality tended to be low (median approximately 0.01), which suggests a naive-dominated repertoire, although clonality was higher in the most severely affected patients. Only a small cohort was studied, and no association of shared CDR3 numbers with age, concordance or disease severity was found. V gene usage was most similar to the co-twin in 13 of 16 pairs, and J usage was most similar to the co-twin in 8 of 16 pairs, which suggests genetic constraints. Sharing of nucleotide-identical clonotypes was significantly greater within monozygotic CF twin pairs than between unrelated CF individuals (P = 0.000026, Mann-Whitney).

TCR beta CDR3 regions were amplified by multiplex PCR using the immunoSEQ immune profiling system, following the manufacturer's instructions. An Illumina NextSeq system was used to carry out the sequencing. From the authors' description of their analysis: Sequence data were processed on the immunoSEQ Analyzer platform, and clonality was computed as the square root of Simpson's index of productive rearrangements. V and J usage similarity was measured by Jensen-Shannon distance, and CDR3 generation probabilities were computed with OLGA. Shared CDR3 sequences were searched in the immuneACCESS database (August 2020) and in VDJdb (December 2020). TCRdb re-hosts the immuneACCESS table, in-frame sequences only. Its copies lack some clones; in the studies checked, an unresolved V gene accounts for under half of them, and the cause for the rest is not known. The DNA was the basis for D and trimming; V, J and clone size are from that table. For this sample the table gives about 35,000 clones, of which under 70% were detected only once. The top ten clones comprise around 0.8% of the sample.

Source material: blood. The sequence was collected from a girl aged 10 to 17 with cystic fibrosis.

This receptor carries the CDR3 CAISGTGQETQYF. The base sequence is TGTGCCATCAGTGGCACTGGGCAAGAGACCCAGTACTTC. The chain is encoded by TRBV10-3 joined to TRBJ2-5; the D gene is unclear. Cut back by 4 bases and 2 bases, the V and J ends lie 8 bases apart. CDR1 and CDR2 (ENHRY, SYGVKD) derive from the germline V gene. The CDR3 spans 13 residues, from the cysteine through the phenylalanine. The sequence is cut down to CDR3 DNA, 39 bases in frame from base 1.